What follows are 5 T cell receptor beta chains derived from one specimen sequenced in a study of tumor-infiltrating lymphocytes in primary liver carcinoma. TCR beta cDNA was prepared out of roughly 0.45 ug total RNA by means of a constant-region primer. Each TCR beta library was derived from three nested multiplex PCR rounds that employed slightly modified ARM-PCR. The first two PCR rounds used TRBV1-TRBV30 forward primers with a C-beta reverse primer, 10 cycles each. MiXCR, applied by TCRdb to the multiplex PCR reads, yields one record per CDR3 protein. The sample has approximately 100,000 distinct CDR3 sequences, 55% to 80% seen once. Co-extraction yielded RNA and DNA from around 20-30 mg of unsorted bulk tissue. Specimen: liver tumor tissue from sampling region 2. Subset indicated: tumor region T2, inferior pole. Every receptor here comes from a woman aged 55 to 70 with primary liver carcinoma and hepatitis B virus infection.

On this clonotype: The CDR3 does not end in the conserved phenylalanine or tryptophan, so this is likely a read error. The DNA is omitted, as the CDR3 cannot be located on it reliably, and the CDR3 follows TCRdb's listing. This chain uses TRBV4-1 with TRBJ2-7; TRBD2 was called by the table and not checked on the DNA. A total of 14 residues make up the CDR3, ends included. CDR1 is MGHRA, CDR2 YSYEKL, per germline. The CDR3 loop reads CASSSAGRVYEQHL.

Concerning this clonotype itself: One end of the junction is discordant with germline, which a read error may explain. V gene TRBV11-2 combines with J gene TRBJ2-7; D possibly corresponds to TRBD2 (5 bases). This CDR3 is built from 16 residues. Germline CDR1 SGHAT, CDR2 FQNNGV. The CDR3 loop reads CAGRKPGLAELYEQYF. The CDR3 DNA reads as TGTGCCGGCAGGAAACCGGGTCTAGCAGAGCTCTACGAGCAGTACTTC.

This clonotype has just one count. The chain links TRBV6-1 to TRBJ2-5, with TRBD2 as a possible D gene (6 bases). This CDR3 has 16 residues. Germline CDR1 is MNHNS and CDR2 is SASEGT. Written as DNA, the CDR3 is TGTGTCGGCAGTGTCCCGACTAGGGCTTACCAAGAGACCCAGTACTTC. Translation: CVGSVPTRAYQETQYF.

This sequence joins TRBV11-2 and TRBJ1-5; possible D gene TRBD1, 5 bases. There are 15 residues in the CDR3. Germline CDR1 and CDR2: SGHAT and FQNNGV. The CDR3 bases are TGTTCTAGCAGCCCCAGGGAAGTGAGCAATCAGCCCCAGCATTTT. Its protein product is CSSSPREVSNQPQHF.

This clonotype was seen many times. This sequence may be a read error, since a much larger clone differs from it by one base. The rearrangement uses TRBV11-3 and TRBJ2-2; D is uncertain. The CDR3 spans 14 residues. Germline-derived CDR1 and CDR2 are SGHNT and YENEEA. CDR3 loop: CASRNHKNAGELFF. The CDR3 DNA reads TGTGCCAGCAGGAACCATAAGAACGCCGGGGAGCTGTTTTTT.